This note documents a single T cell receptor beta chain sequence. The antigen is not known. The record originates from a study of cytomegalovirus exposure and HLA in healthy donors. About the research overall: An analysis done earlier identified about 100 million unique TCR beta sequences from about 179 million T cells.

Whole-study results and caveats: In a later analysis, TCR association rates varied by HLA locus: DRB1 most, HLA-C fewest. Using the classifier, cytomegalovirus status was reportedly diagnosed with high specificity and sensitivity.

Amplification used 60 Vbeta primers and 13 Jbeta primers. Sequencing used immunoSEQ multiplex PCR; TCRdb keeps in-frame clones, though not all of them. The sample yields under 150,000 clones, roughly 79% seen once. V lost 3 bases, J lost 5 bases, and 4 bases lay in between. Germline CDR1 SEHNR, CDR2 FQNEAQ (reference sequence). CDR3 length equals 12 residues. The V and J genes are TRBV7-9 and TRBJ2-2; D unclear. The source material was PBMCs. The source is a woman aged 18-30 years in good health and CMV-seronegative. CDR3 region: CASSFLTGELFF. CDR3 coding DNA: TGTGCCAGCAGCTTCTTAACCGGGGAGCTGTTTTTT. Filled out from reference TRBV7-9 and TRBJ2-2, the complete variable domain reads DTGVSQNPRHKITKRGQNVTFRCDPISEHNRLYWYRQTLGQGPEFLTYFQNEAQLEKSRLLSDRFSAERPKGSFSTLEIQRTEQGDSAMYLCASSFLTGELFFGEGSRLTVL.